The rows below give T cell receptor beta chains drawn from one sample of a study of OX40 agonist ivuxolimab in advanced cancers. The assay was immunoSEQ multiplex PCR, and TCRdb's table has in-frame clones only and misses some. The repertoire includes 96,000 or so clones, under 90% of them detected once, and roughly 5.8% sits in the top ten. The sequencing used CD4+ or CD8+ T cells sorted from blood, collected in a trial of the OX40 agonist ivuxolimab. These receptors all come from an adult with an advanced solid tumor such as melanoma, head and neck, liver or kidney cancer. The CDR3 runs from the conserved cysteine through the conserved F or W. A D gene is named only where the DNA matches it firmly. Expanded clones are given a class, and other clones once, few, many or no size at all.

clone_size	d_call	v_call	j_call	cdr3_aa	cdr3_nt
-	-	TRBV6-1	TRBJ2-5	CASSESHGGSRETQYF	TGTGCCAGCAGTGAAAGCCACGGGGGCTCTAGAGAGACCCAGTACTTC
-	TRBD1	TRBV7-9	TRBJ1-1	CASSFEGDRGTEAFF	TGTGCCAGCAGCTTTGAGGGTGACAGGGGCACTGAAGCTTTCTTT
-	TRBD1	TRBV12-5	TRBJ1-1	CASGLQGASTEAFF	TGTGCTAGTGGTTTGCAGGGGGCGAGTACTGAAGCTTTCTTT
-	-	TRBV19	TRBJ2-7	CASSLGSAYEQYF	TGTGCCAGTAGCCTCGGATCTGCCTACGAGCAGTACTTC
-	-	TRBV7-2	TRBJ1-1	CASSLGRGREAFF	TGTGCCAGCAGCTTGGGCAGGGGACGTGAAGCTTTCTTT
-	TRBD1	TRBV10-3	TRBJ2-1	CAIKGAVNNEQFF	TGTGCCATCAAGGGGGCAGTGAACAATGAGCAGTTCTTC
-	TRBD2	TRBV19	TRBJ2-7	CASSPGLAGAPYEQYF	TGTGCCAGTAGTCCGGGACTAGCGGGAGCCCCCTACGAGCAGTACTTC
-	-	TRBV5-1	TRBJ1-1	CASSLGSTGEAFF	TGCGCCAGCAGCTTGGGTAGTACAGGGGAAGCTTTCTTT
once	-	TRBV7-8	TRBJ1-2	CASSNNNYGYTF	TGTGCCAGCAGCAATAATAACTATGGCTACACCTTC
once	-	TRBV5-1	TRBJ2-1	CASSLEGNSYNEQFF	TGCGCCAGCAGCTTGGAGGGGAACTCCTACAATGAGCAGTTCTTC
many	-	TRBV19	TRBJ2-5	CASSTEGAETQYF	TGTGCCAGTAGTACGGAGGGGGCAGAGACCCAGTACTTC
-	-	TRBV5-6	TRBJ1-5	CASSLGSGGRQPQHF	TGTGCCAGCAGCTTGGGTTCTGGGGGGCGTCAGCCCCAGCATTTT
-	-	TRBV6-1	TRBJ1-6	CASSDPVYNSPLHF	TGTGCCAGCAGTGACCCGGTTTATAATTCACCCCTCCACTTT
-	-	TRBV18	TRBJ1-1	CASSPWGVANTEAFF	TGTGCCAGCTCACCTTGGGGGGTGGCGAACACTGAAGCTTTCTTT
once	-	TRBV15	TRBJ1-1	CATSRAGNTEAFF	TGTGCCACCAGCAGAGCTGGGAACACTGAAGCTTTCTTT
-	-	TRBV10-3	TRBJ1-5	CAITNEEGQPQHF	TGTGCCATCACGAATGAGGAGGGCCAGCCCCAGCATTTT
-	-	TRBV10-3	TRBJ2-7	CAILESDFPYEQYF	TGTGCCATCCTAGAGTCAGACTTCCCCTACGAGCAGTACTTC
-	TRBD1	TRBV6-6	TRBJ1-1	CASSHGTVSQNTEAFF	TGTGCCAGCAGCCACGGGACAGTCTCTCAGAACACTGAAGCTTTCTTT
-	TRBD1	TRBV2	TRBJ1-1	CASKGTGLNTEAFF	TGTGCCAGCAAGGGGACAGGGCTGAACACTGAAGCTTTCTTT
many	-	TRBV6-1	TRBJ2-6	CASSENSGANVLTF	TGTGCCAGCAGTGAAAACTCTGGGGCCAACGTCCTGACTTTC
-	TRBD1	TRBV5-6	TRBJ1-5	CASSWTGGYSNQPQHF	TGTGCCAGCAGCTGGACAGGGGGCTACAGCAATCAGCCCCAGCATTTT
-	TRBD2	TRBV5-1	TRBJ2-7	CASSASGRVDEQYF	TGCGCCAGCAGCGCGAGCGGGAGGGTCGACGAGCAGTACTTC
-	-	TRBV19	TRBJ2-6	CASSRTAEIFSGANVLTF	TGTGCCAGTAGTAGGACGGCCGAAATCTTCTCTGGGGCCAACGTCCTGACTTTC
-	TRBD2	TRBV19	TRBJ2-1	CASSVSGTSGSAEQFF	TGTGCCAGTAGTGTCTCCGGGACTAGCGGGAGTGCTGAGCAGTTCTTC
-	-	TRBV10-2	TRBJ2-7	CASSTGRYEQYF	TGCGCCAGCAGCACAGGTCGATACGAGCAGTACTTC
once	TRBD2	TRBV27	TRBJ2-7	CASRNSGSEYEQYF	TGTGCCAGCCGTAATAGCGGGAGTGAATATGAGCAGTACTTC
-	-	TRBV25-1	TRBJ1-1	CASRRGGEVAEAFF	TGTGCCAGCCGGCGGGGCGGAGAAGTGGCTGAAGCTTTCTTT
-	-	TRBV30	TRBJ2-3	CAWSRGTDTQYF	TGTGCCTGGAGTCGGGGTACAGATACGCAGTATTTT
-	-	TRBV11-2	TRBJ1-2	CASSPRHPQVGYGYTF	TGTGCCAGCAGCCCCCGCCATCCCCAGGTAGGCTATGGCTACACCTTC
-	-	TRBV7-8	TRBJ2-7	CASSLGGDATYEQYF	TGTGCCAGCAGCTTAGGAGGGGATGCAACCTACGAGCAGTACTTC
-	TRBD2	TRBV7-3	TRBJ2-3	CASSLKSGRTDTQYF	TGTGCCAGCAGCTTAAAAAGCGGGAGAACAGATACGCAGTATTTT
-	-	TRBV27	TRBJ1-6	CASSPQTSGNSPLHF	TGTGCCAGCAGTCCCCAGACCTCGGGTAATTCACCCCTCCACTTT
-	-	TRBV6-5	TRBJ2-6	CASSGGGSGANVLTF	TGTGCCAGCAGTGGAGGTGGCTCTGGGGCCAACGTCCTGACTTTC
few	-	TRBV10-1	TRBJ2-2	CASRSGSNTGELFF	TGCGCCAGCAGGTCGGGATCAAACACCGGGGAGCTGTTTTTT
few	TRBD2	TRBV7-9	TRBJ2-7	CASTPEREGSYEQYF	TGTGCCAGCACCCCGGAGCGGGAGGGCTCCTACGAGCAGTACTTC
-	-	TRBV7-8	TRBJ2-1	CASSSYSMILYNEQFF	TGTGCCAGCAGCTCCTACAGCATGATACTCTACAATGAGCAGTTCTTC
few	-	TRBV2	TRBJ2-7	CASSVHGGAYEQYF	TGTGCCAGCAGCGTCCACGGTGGGGCCTACGAGCAGTACTTC
-	-	TRBV6-5	TRBJ2-7	CASSFDWSSYEQYF	TGTGCCAGCAGTTTTGACTGGAGCTCCTACGAGCAGTACTTC
-	-	TRBV19	TRBJ2-7	CASSMTVPYEQYF	TGTGCCAGTAGTATGACAGTTCCCTACGAGCAGTACTTC
-	TRBD2	TRBV5-8	TRBJ2-7	CASRRGLVGEQYF	TGTGCCAGCAGACGTGGACTAGTCGGCGAGCAGTACTTC
-	-	TRBV15	TRBJ2-1	CATSRDSQGGNEQFF	TGTGCCACCAGCAGAGATTCGCAGGGGGGGAATGAGCAGTTCTTC
-	TRBD1	TRBV5-1	TRBJ2-4	CASSLGPDRGNIQYF	TGCGCCAGCAGCTTGGGGCCCGACAGGGGAAACATTCAGTACTTC
few	-	TRBV2	TRBJ2-3	CASTPRRWGRTDTQYF	TGTGCCAGCACTCCCAGGCGGTGGGGGCGCACAGATACGCAGTATTTT
few	-	TRBV2	TRBJ1-2	CASRIRGEGYTF	TGTGCCAGCAGAATCCGGGGCGAGGGCTACACCTTC
-	-	TRBV5-1	TRBJ2-5	CASSLAVGGRKTQYF	TGCGCCAGCAGCTTGGCCGTGGGGGGTCGGAAGACCCAGTACTTC
-	TRBD2	TRBV27	TRBJ2-2	CASTFAVGLAYTGELFF	TGTGCCAGCACCTTTGCCGTAGGACTAGCGTACACCGGGGAGCTGTTTTTT
-	-	TRBV9	TRBJ2-7	CASSVGTTYEQYF	TGTGCCAGCAGCGTAGGGACAACCTACGAGCAGTACTTC
-	TRBD2	TRBV9	TRBJ2-3	CASSELTSGSTDTQYF	TGTGCCAGCAGCGAGCTGACTAGCGGAAGCACAGATACGCAGTATTTT